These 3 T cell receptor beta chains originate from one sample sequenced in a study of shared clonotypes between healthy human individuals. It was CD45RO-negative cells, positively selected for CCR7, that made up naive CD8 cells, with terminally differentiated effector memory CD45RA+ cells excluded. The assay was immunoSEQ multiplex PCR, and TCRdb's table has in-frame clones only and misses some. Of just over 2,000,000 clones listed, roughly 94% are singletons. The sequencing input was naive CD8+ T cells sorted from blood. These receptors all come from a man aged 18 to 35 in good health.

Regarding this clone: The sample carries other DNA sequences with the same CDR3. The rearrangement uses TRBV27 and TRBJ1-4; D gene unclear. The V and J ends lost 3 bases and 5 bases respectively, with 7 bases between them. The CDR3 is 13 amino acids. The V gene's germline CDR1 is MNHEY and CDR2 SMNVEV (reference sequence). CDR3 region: CASSFGLNEKLFF. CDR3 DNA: TGTGCCAGCAGTTTCGGACTCAATGAAAAACTGTTTTTT.

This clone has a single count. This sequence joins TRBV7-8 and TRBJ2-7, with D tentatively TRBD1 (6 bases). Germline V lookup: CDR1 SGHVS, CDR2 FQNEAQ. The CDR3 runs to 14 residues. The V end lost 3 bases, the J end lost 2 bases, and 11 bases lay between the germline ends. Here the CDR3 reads CASSFAGETYEQYF. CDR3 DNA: TGTGCCAGCAGCTTTGCAGGGGAGACCTACGAGCAGTACTTC.

The CDR3 DNA sequence: TGTGCCAGCAGCGTAGTCGGCGGGACAGGGTTTCTCACTGAAGCTTTCTTT. This translates into CASSVVGGTGFLTEAFF. The chain carries TRBV9 and TRBJ1-1, with 9 positions matching TRBD1. The CDR3 consists of 17 residues. Germline V gene sequence: CDR1 SGDLS, CDR2 YYNGEE. Trimming cost V 0 bases and J 4 bases; bases outside gene matches: 10.